The 11 T cell receptor beta chains in this list originate from one sample, sequenced in a study of beta chain features in type 1 diabetes. The isolated RNA, all of it, was reverse transcribed, so expressed TCRB transcripts were what got sequenced. Some clones are missing from TCRdb's copy, which holds only in-frame ones; the method was immunoSEQ multiplex PCR. The sample consists of fewer than 500,000 clones, approximately 15% of them appearing once. Sequencing was carried out using naive CD4+ T cells from blood. Receptor source: a man in his thirties or forties in good health.

This sequence joins TRBV6-5 and TRBJ1-5, with D unresolved. Germline CDR1 MNHEY, CDR2 SVGAGI. V dropped 5 bases and J dropped 8 bases, with 16 bases sitting between them. The CDR3 spans 14 residues. CDR3 residues: CASSRQGLREPQHF. Written as DNA, the CDR3 is TGTGCCAGCAGTAGACAAGGGCTTCGGGAGCCCCAGCATTTT.

This chain joins TRBV9 and TRBJ2-7; possible D gene TRBD2, 5 bases. The CDR3 spans 15 residues. V was trimmed by 0 bases and J by 6 bases, leaving 16 bases between them. Germline V gene lookup returns CDR1 SGDLS and CDR2 YYNGEE. CDR3 region: CASSVGRTRLCEQYV. In DNA, the CDR3 is TGTGCCAGCAGCGTAGGGCGGACGCGACTATGCGAGCAGTACGTC.

In its sample, this clone was seen a few times. The CDR3 spells CASSTGLADYNEQFF. In nucleotides, the CDR3 is TGCGCCAGCAGCACTGGACTAGCGGACTACAATGAGCAGTTCTTC. J is TRBJ2-1 and V is TRBV5-1; TRBD2 matches 10 bases. The J segment lost 3 bases and the V segment lost 4 bases, leaving 4 bases of the junction unmatched. The CDR3 loop spans 15 amino acids. Germline CDR1 and CDR2: SGHRS and YFSETQ.

The sample holds a few counts of this clone. The rearrangement links TRBV19 to TRBJ1-2; perhaps TRBD1 as D (6 bases). The CDR3 covers 15 residues. V lost 2 bases to trimming and J lost 6 bases, with 16 bases between them. Germline CDR1 reads LNHDA; CDR2 reads SQIVND (reference sequence). In nucleotides, the CDR3 is TGTGCCAGTAGTATAAAGGCAGGGGTAGCGCATGGCTACACCTTC. Protein product: CASSIKAGVAHGYTF. Supplemented by reference TRBV19 and TRBJ1-2, the full variable domain reads DGGITQSPKYLFRKEGQNVTLSCEQNLNHDAMYWYRQDPGQGLRLIYYSQIVNDFQKGDIAEGYSVSREKKESFPLTVTSAQKNPTAFYLCASSIKAGVAHGYTFGSGTRLTVV.

The J gene is TRBJ2-5, the V gene TRBV7-9, with 8 bases identical to TRBD2. Trimming at V came to 6 bases and at J to 1 base, leaving 7 bases not matched to a gene. Looked up from germline, CDR1 is SEHNR and CDR2 is FQNEAQ (reference sequence). The CDR3 runs to 15 residues. Here the CDR3 reads CASSRGSGAQETQYF. The CDR3 region has the DNA TGTGCCAGCAGTAGGGGTAGCGGGGCCCAAGAGACCCAGTACTTC.

This clone was counted a few times. V is TRBV10-3 and J is TRBJ2-5; D perhaps matches TRBD1 (5 bases). The V end lost 10 bases, the J end lost 2 bases, and 20 bases lay between the germline ends. This CDR3 contains 15 residues. In germline, CDR1 is ENHRY, CDR2 SYGVKD. The CDR3 loop reads CATNTGQGEQETQYF. The CDR3 DNA reads as TGTGCCACTAACACAGGACAAGGGGAACAAGAGACCCAGTACTTC.

The V and J genes are TRBV5-4 and TRBJ2-7, with TRBD1 matching 11 bases. This CDR3 comprises 15 residues. Trimming took 4 bases from V and 1 from J; bases not matched to a gene: 4. CDR1 and CDR2 from the germline V gene are SGHNT and YYREEE (reference sequence). Here the CDR3 reads CASSDGTGGSYEQYF. The CDR3, as DNA: TGTGCCAGCAGCGACGGGACAGGGGGGTCCTACGAGCAGTACTTC.

The V call is TRBV27, the J call TRBJ2-2; a weak D match, TRBD1 (6 bases). V was shortened by 5 bases and J by 14 bases, with 18 bases between the two germline ends. Germline-derived CDR1 and CDR2 are MNHEY and SMNVEV (reference sequence). This CDR3 region has 13 residues. The CDR3 sequence: CASSQQGRGQLFF. The CDR3 DNA reads TGTGCCAGCAGTCAACAGGGTAGGGGACAACTGTTTTTT.

A few counts support this clone. The chain has TRBV4-3 and TRBJ2-5, with D tentatively TRBD1 (5 bases). Germline CDR1 and CDR2: LGHNA and YSLEER. The CDR3 consists of 14 residues. V was trimmed by 0 bases and J by 4 bases, leaving 9 bases between them. DNA for the CDR3: TGCGCCAGCAGCCAAGATCCCAGGGCAGAGACCCAGTACTTC. As protein: CASSQDPRAETQYF.

This clone was found a few times. This chain joins TRBV10-3 and TRBJ2-5, with D perhaps matching TRBD2 (5 bases). V dropped 4 bases and J dropped 3 bases, with 12 bases sitting between them. This CDR3 has 14 residues. Germline V CDR1 and CDR2: ENHRY, SYGVKD. CDR3 DNA: TGTGCCATCAGTGTTATTCTGCGGGAAGAGACCCAGTACTTC. It specifies CAISVILREETQYF.

This clone was seen a few times. The chain combines TRBV29-1 with TRBJ1-1, with 9 bases fitting TRBD1. The CDR3 runs to 13 residues. CDR1 and CDR2 (germline): SQVTM, ANQGSEA. V lost 2 bases, J lost 4 bases, and 2 bases stayed unmatched. The CDR3 sequence: CSVEPGQGTEAFF. The CDR3, as DNA: TGCAGCGTTGAACCGGGACAGGGCACTGAAGCTTTCTTT. The whole variable domain, filled in from reference TRBV29-1 and TRBJ1-1, reads SAVISQKPSRDICQRGTSLTIQCQVDSQVTMMFWYRQQPGQSLTLIATANQGSEATYESGFVIDKFPISRPNLTFSTLTVSNMSPEDSSIYLCSVEPGQGTEAFFGQGTRLTVV.